This T cell receptor (beta chain) emerged from a study of T-cell reconstitution after alpha-beta-depleted transplantation in children. Findings and limits, study-wide: T-cell counts and diversity were attributed mostly to newly produced T cells one year after transplant. Expanded clones from the graft, numbering several hundred, reportedly supplied alpha-beta T cells about two months after transplant.

This clonotype has just a few counts. No antigen is known for it. V trimming: 5 bases; J trimming: 0 bases; junction bases outside the gene matches: 4. CDR1 SEHNR and CDR2 FQNEAQ come from the germline V gene (reference sequence). CDR3 length equals 15 residues. Researchers prepared the TCRbeta library using unique molecular identifiers, the study reports. MiXCR, applied by TCRdb to the PCR reads, yields one record per CDR3 protein. The sample records about 420,000 distinct CDR3 sequences, around 16% being singletons. The TCR comes from a boy under two years old who had a stem cell transplant for Wiskott-Aldrich syndrome, so the T cells may come from the graft donor. The source was PBMCs, mostly from graft donor cells, collected 360 days after TCRalphabeta/CD19-depleted stem cell transplant. V usage is TRBV7-9 and J usage is TRBJ2-4; 7 nucleotides agree with TRBD1. CDR3 sequence reads: CASSGTVLAKNIQYF. Written as DNA, the CDR3 is TGTGCCAGCAGCGGGACAGTTCTAGCCAAAAACATTCAGTACTTC.